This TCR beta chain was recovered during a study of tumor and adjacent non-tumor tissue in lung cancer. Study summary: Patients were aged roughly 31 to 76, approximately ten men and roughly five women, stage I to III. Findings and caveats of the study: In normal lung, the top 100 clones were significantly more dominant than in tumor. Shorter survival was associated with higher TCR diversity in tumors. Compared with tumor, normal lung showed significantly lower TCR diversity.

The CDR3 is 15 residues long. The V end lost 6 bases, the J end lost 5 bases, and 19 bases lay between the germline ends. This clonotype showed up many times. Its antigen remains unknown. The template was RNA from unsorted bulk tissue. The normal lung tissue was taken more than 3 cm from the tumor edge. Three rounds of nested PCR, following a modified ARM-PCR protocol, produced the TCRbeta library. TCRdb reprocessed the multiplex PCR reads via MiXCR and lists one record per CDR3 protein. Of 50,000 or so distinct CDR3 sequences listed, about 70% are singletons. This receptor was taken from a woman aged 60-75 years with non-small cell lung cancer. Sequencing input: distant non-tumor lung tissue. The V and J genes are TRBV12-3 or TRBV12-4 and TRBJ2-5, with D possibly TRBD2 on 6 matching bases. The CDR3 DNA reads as TGTGCCAGCAGCAACCGGGACGGAGGAGGGGAGACCCAGTACTTC. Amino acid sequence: CASSNRDGGGETQYF.